The clone carrying this T cell receptor beta chain was counted at least ten times. Its antigen is still unknown. This sample was included in a study of T cells in Graves' hyperthyroidism and ophthalmopathy. General study findings and limits: Most clonotypes that expanded in the thyroid above 0.001 also showed up in blood. Through a model of 13 V-J features, ophthalmopathy was separated from stable hyperthyroidism.

Regions amplified from RNA transcripts were the TCR beta CDR3 regions. Initially, a first-round RT-PCR of the TCR CDR3 employed the HTBI primer set. MiXCR was run by TCRdb on the multiplex PCR reads, yielding one entry per CDR3 protein. Of 600,000 to 650,000 distinct CDR3 sequences listed, about 17% are singletons. Trimming removed 3 bases from V and 5 bases from J, with 10 bases in between. The CDR3 extends over 13 amino acids. Germline V gene sequence: CDR1 SNHLY, CDR2 FYNNEI. This clonotype was sampled from a woman under 40 with Graves' hyperthyroidism. V usage is TRBV2 and J usage is TRBJ2-5; perhaps TRBD2 as D (6 bases). The sample comprised blood. CDR3 nucleotides: TGTGCCAGCAGTGAGGAGGAGGGGGAGACCCAGTACTTC. Protein: CASSEEEGETQYF.